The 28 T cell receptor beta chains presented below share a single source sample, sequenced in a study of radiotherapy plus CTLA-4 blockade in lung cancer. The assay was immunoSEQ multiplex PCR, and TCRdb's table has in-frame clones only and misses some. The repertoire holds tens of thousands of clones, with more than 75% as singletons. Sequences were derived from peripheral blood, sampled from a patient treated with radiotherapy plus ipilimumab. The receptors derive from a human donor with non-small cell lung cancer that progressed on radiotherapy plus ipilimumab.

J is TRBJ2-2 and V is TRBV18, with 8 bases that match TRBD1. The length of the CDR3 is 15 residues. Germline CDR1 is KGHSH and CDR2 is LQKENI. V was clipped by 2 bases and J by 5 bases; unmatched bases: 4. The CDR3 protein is CASSPGTGQTGELFF. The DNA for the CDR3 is TGTGCCAGCTCACCAGGGACAGGACAGACCGGGGAGCTGTTTTTT.

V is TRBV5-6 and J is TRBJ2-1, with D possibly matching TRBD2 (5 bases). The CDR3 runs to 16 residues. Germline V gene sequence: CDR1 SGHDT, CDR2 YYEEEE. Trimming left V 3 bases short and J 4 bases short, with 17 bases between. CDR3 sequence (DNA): TGTGCCAGCAGCTCAACTAGGTGGTATGCTTACAATGAGCAGTTCTTC. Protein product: CASSSTRWYAYNEQFF.

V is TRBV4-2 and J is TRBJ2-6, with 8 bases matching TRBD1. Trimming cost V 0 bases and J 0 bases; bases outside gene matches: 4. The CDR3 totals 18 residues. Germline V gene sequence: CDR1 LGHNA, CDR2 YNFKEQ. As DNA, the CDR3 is TGTGCCAGCAGCCAAGAGGACAGGGCCTCCTCTGGGGCCAACGTCCTGACTTTC. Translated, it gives CASSQEDRASSGANVLTF.

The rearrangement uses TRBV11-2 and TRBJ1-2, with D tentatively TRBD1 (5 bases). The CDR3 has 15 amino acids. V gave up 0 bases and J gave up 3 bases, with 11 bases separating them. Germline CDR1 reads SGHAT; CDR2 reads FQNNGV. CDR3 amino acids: CASSLDQQGYYGYTF. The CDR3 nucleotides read TGTGCCAGCAGCTTAGATCAGCAGGGCTACTATGGCTACACCTTC.

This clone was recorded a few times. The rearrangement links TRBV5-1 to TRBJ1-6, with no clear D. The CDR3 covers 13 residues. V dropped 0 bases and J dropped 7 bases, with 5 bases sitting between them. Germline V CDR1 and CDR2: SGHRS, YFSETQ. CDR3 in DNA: TGCGCCAGCAGCTTGGACACCAATTCACCCCTCCACTTT. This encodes CASSLDTNSPLHF.

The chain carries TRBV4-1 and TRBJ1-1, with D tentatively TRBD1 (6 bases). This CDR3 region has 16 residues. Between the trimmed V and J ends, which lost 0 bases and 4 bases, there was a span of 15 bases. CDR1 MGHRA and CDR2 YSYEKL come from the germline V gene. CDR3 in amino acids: CASSQDRGGWSTEAFF. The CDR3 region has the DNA TGCGCCAGCAGCCAAGATCGGGGGGGCTGGAGCACTGAAGCTTTCTTT.

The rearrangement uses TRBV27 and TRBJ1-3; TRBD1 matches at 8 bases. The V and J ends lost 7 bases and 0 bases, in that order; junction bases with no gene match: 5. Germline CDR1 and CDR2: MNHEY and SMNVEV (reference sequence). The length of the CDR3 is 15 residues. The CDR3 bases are TGTGCCAGCACCTTGGACAGGGACTCTGGAAACACCATATATTTT. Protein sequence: CASTLDRDSGNTIYF.

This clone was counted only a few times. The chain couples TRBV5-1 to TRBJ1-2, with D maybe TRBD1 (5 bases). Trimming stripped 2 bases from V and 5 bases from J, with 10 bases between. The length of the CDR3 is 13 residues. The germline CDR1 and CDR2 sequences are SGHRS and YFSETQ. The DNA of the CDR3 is TGCGCCAGCAGCTTAGGGGATAAATATGGCTACACCTTC. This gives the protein CASSLGDKYGYTF.

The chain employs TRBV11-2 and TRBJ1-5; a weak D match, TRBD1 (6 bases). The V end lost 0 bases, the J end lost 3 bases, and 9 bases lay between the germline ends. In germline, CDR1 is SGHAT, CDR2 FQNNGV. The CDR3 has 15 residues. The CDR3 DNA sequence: TGTGCCAGCAGCTTAGAGGGACACAACAATCAGCCCCAGCATTTT. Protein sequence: CASSLEGHNNQPQHF.

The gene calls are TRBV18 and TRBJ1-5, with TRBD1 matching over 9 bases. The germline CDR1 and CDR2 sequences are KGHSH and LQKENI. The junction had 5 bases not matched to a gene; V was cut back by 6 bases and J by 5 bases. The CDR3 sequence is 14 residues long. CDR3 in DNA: TGTGCCAGCTCGTCACAGGGGGCCGATCAGCCCCAGCATTTT. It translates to CASSSQGADQPQHF. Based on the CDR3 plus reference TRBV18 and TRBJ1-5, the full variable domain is NAGVMQNPRHLVRRRGQEARLRCSPMKGHSHVYWYRQLPEEGLKFMVYLQKENIIDESGMPKERFSAEFPKEGPSILRIQQVVRGDSAAYFCASSSQGADQPQHFGDGTRLSIL.

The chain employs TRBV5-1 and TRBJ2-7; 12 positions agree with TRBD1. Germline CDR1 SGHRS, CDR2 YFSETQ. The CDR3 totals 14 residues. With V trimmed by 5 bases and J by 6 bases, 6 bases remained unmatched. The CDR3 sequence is CASRPGQGAGEQYF. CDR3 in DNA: TGCGCCAGCAGACCGGGACAGGGGGCGGGCGAGCAGTACTTC.

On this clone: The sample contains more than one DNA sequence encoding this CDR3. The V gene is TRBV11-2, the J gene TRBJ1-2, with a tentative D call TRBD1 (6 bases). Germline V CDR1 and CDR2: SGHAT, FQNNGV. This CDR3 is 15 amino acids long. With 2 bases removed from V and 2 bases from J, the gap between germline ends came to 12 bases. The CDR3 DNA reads TGTGCCAGCAGCTTAATTGGGGGCTGGAACTATGGCTACACCTTC. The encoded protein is CASSLIGGWNYGYTF.

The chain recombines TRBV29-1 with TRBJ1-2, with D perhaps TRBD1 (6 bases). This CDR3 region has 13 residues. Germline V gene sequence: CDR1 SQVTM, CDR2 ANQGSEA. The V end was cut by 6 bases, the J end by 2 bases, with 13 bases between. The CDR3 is CSVTGIENYGYTF. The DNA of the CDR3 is TGCAGCGTGACAGGTATAGAAAACTATGGCTACACCTTC.

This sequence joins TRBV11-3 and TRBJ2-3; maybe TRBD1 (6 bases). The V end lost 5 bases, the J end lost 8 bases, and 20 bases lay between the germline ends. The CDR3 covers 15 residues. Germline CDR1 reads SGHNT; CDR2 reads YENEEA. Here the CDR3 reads CASSRGTESRGTQYF. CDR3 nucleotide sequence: TGTGCCAGCAGCCGCGGCACAGAGAGCAGGGGTACGCAGTATTTT.

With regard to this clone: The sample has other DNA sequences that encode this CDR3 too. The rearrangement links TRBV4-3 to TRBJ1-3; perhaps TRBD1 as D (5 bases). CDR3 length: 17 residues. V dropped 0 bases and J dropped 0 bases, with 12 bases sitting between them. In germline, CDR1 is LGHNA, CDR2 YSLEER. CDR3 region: CASSQDVRQGSGNTIYF. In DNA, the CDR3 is TGCGCCAGCAGCCAAGACGTGAGGCAGGGCTCTGGAAACACCATATATTTT.

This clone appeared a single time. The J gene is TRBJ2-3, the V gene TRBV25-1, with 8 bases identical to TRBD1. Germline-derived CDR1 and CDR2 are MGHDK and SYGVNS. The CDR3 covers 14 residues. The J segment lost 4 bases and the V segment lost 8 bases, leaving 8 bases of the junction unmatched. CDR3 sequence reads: CASGSQGASDTQYF. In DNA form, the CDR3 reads TGTGCCAGCGGATCCCAGGGGGCGTCAGATACGCAGTATTTT.

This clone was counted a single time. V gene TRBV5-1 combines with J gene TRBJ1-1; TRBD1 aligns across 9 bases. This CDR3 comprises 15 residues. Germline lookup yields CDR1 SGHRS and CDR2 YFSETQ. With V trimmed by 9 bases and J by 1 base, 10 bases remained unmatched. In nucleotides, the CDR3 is TGCGCCACCCGATTGGGGGACAGGGCGAACACTGAAGCTTTCTTT. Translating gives CATRLGDRANTEAFF.

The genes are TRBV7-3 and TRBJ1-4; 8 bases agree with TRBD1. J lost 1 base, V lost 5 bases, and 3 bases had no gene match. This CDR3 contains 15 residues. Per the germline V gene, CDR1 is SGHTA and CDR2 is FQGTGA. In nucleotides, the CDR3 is TGTGCCAGCAGCCAGGGGGCACTAACTAATGAAAAACTGTTTTTT. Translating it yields CASSQGALTNEKLFF. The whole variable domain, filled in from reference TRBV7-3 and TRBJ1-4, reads GAGVSQTPSNKVTEKGKYVELRCDPISGHTALYWYRQSLGQGPEFLIYFQGTGAADDSGLPNDRFFAVRPEGSVSTLKIQRTERGDSAVYLCASSQGALTNEKLFFGSGTQLSVL.

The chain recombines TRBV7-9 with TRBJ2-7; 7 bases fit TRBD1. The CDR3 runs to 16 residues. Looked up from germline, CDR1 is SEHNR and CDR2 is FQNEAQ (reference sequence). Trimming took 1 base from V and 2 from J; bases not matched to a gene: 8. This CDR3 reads CASSLGLGQGAYEQYF. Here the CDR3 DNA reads TGTGCCAGCAGCTTAGGCCTGGGGCAGGGGGCCTACGAGCAGTACTTC.

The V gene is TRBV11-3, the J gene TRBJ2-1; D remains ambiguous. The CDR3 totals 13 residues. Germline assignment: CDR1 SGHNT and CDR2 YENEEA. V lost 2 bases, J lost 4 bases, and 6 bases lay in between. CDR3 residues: CASSLSAYNEQFF. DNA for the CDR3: TGTGCCAGCAGCTTAAGCGCTTACAATGAGCAGTTCTTC.

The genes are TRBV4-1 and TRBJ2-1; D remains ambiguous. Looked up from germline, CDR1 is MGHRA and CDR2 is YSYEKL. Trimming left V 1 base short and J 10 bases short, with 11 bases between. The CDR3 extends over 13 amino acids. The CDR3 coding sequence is TGCGCCAGCAGCCAAGCCTCTTCTATAGAGCAGTTCTTC. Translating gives CASSQASSIEQFF.

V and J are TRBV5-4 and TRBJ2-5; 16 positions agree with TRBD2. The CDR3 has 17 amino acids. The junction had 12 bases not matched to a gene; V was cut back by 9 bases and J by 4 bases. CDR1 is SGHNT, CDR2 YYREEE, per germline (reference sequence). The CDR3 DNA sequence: TGTGCCACCCAGCCCGGGACTAGCGGGGGGGCCGGAGAGACCCAGTACTTC. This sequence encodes CATQPGTSGGAGETQYF.

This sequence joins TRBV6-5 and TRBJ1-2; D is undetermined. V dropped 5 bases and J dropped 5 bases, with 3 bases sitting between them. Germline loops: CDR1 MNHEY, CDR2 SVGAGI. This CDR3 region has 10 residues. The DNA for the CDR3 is TGTGCCAGCAGTCGTTATGGCTACACCTTC. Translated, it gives CASSRYGYTF.

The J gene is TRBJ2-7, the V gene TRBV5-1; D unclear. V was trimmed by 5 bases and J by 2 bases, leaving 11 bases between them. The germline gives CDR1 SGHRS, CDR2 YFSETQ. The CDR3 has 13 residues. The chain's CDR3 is CASRVRAPYEQYF. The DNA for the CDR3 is TGCGCCAGCAGGGTGCGTGCCCCCTACGAGCAGTACTTC.

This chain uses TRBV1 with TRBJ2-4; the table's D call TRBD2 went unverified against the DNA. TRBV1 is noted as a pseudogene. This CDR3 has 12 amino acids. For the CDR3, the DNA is TGCACCGGCGAGGTCCAACCCCACATTCAGTACTTC. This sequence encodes CTGEVQPHIQYF.

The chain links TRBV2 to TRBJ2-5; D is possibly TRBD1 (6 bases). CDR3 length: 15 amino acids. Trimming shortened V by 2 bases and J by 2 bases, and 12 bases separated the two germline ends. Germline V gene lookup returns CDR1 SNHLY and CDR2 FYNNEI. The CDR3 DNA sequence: TGTGCCAGCAGTGAACGAGTACAGGGTCAAGAGACCCAGTACTTC. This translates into CASSERVQGQETQYF.

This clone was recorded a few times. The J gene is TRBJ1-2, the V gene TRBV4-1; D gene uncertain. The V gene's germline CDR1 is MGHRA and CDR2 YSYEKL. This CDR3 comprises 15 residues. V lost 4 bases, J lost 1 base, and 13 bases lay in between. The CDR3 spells CASSPTTNFNYGYTF. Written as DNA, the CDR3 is TGCGCCAGCAGCCCTACGACAAACTTTAACTATGGCTACACCTTC.

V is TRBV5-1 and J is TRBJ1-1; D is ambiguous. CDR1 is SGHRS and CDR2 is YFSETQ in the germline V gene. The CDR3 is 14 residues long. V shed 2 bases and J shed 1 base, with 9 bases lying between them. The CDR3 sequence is CASSLKGENTEAFF. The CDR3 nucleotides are TGCGCCAGCAGCTTAAAGGGAGAGAACACTGAAGCTTTCTTT.